This is a list of T cell receptor beta chains from one sample in a study of shared clonotypes between healthy human individuals. Here immunoSEQ multiplex PCR was the method, and the copy in TCRdb shows in-frame clones only, minus some. The table shows about 2.1 million clones, with roughly 95% occurring only once. The sample taken for sequencing was naive CD8+ T cells from PBMCs. These receptors all stem from a man younger than 35 in good health. Some clones in this sample may be carry-over from other donors' samples. CDR3s include the opening cysteine and the closing phenylalanine or tryptophan. Each record gives: J gene, D gene, V gene, clone size, CDR3 protein, CDR3 DNA. D genes are given only for firm matches. Where a row states a size, it is once, few, many or the class of an expanded clone; other rows omit it.

J gene: TRBJ2-6
D gene: -
V gene: TRBV27
clone size: -
CDR3 protein: CASSTSGANVLTF
CDR3 DNA: TGTGCCAGCAGTACGAGCGGGGCCAACGTCCTGACTTTC

J gene: TRBJ2-1
D gene: -
V gene: TRBV5-4
clone size: -
CDR3 protein: CASSGGTNNEQFF
CDR3 DNA: TGTGCCAGCAGCGGAGGGACCAACAATGAGCAGTTCTTC

J gene: TRBJ2-7
D gene: -
V gene: TRBV5-6
clone size: -
CDR3 protein: CASSWDRAYEQYF
CDR3 DNA: TGTGCCAGCAGCTGGGACCGCGCCTACGAGCAGTACTTC

J gene: TRBJ2-7
D gene: TRBD1
V gene: TRBV27
clone size: -
CDR3 protein: CASSLILGQGPYEQYF
CDR3 DNA: TGTGCCAGCAGTTTAATTCTAGGACAGGGACCCTACGAGCAGTACTTC

J gene: TRBJ2-7
D gene: -
V gene: TRBV5-1
clone size: -
CDR3 protein: CASSLEGGSYEQYF
CDR3 DNA: TGCGCCAGCAGCTTGGAGGGGGGATCCTACGAGCAGTACTTC

J gene: TRBJ2-7
D gene: TRBD1
V gene: TRBV27
clone size: -
CDR3 protein: CASSLSPGTGVSEQYF
CDR3 DNA: TGTGCCAGCAGTTTATCCCCCGGGACAGGGGTGTCCGAGCAGTACTTC

J gene: TRBJ2-7
D gene: TRBD2
V gene: TRBV5-1
clone size: -
CDR3 protein: CASSQDIAGGAYEQYF
CDR3 DNA: TGCGCCAGCAGCCAAGATATAGCGGGAGGGGCCTACGAGCAGTACTTC

J gene: TRBJ2-3
D gene: -
V gene: TRBV27
clone size: -
CDR3 protein: CASSLSAGTSTDTQYF
CDR3 DNA: TGTGCCAGCAGTTTATCCGCCGGAACTAGCACAGATACGCAGTATTTT

J gene: TRBJ1-1
D gene: -
V gene: TRBV9
clone size: -
CDR3 protein: CASSVEGRENTEAFF
CDR3 DNA: TGTGCCAGCAGCGTAGAGGGCAGGGAGAACACTGAAGCTTTCTTT

J gene: TRBJ2-1
D gene: -
V gene: TRBV9
clone size: once
CDR3 protein: CASSPKGREGVDEQFF
CDR3 DNA: TGTGCCAGCAGCCCTAAGGGGCGGGAAGGGGTGGATGAGCAGTTCTTC

J gene: TRBJ2-1
D gene: TRBD1
V gene: TRBV19
clone size: once
CDR3 protein: CASSIVGQGHNEQFF
CDR3 DNA: TGTGCCAGTAGTATAGTGGGACAGGGTCACAATGAGCAGTTCTTC

J gene: TRBJ2-1
D gene: TRBD2
V gene: TRBV6-4
clone size: -
CDR3 protein: CASSETGGGNEQFF
CDR3 DNA: TGTGCCAGCAGTGAGACGGGAGGGGGGAATGAGCAGTTCTTC

J gene: TRBJ1-4
D gene: TRBD1
V gene: TRBV28
clone size: once
CDR3 protein: CASKDRQGTNEKLFF
CDR3 DNA: TGTGCCAGCAAGGATAGACAGGGAACTAATGAAAAACTGTTTTTT

J gene: TRBJ2-7
D gene: TRBD1
V gene: TRBV7-2
clone size: -
CDR3 protein: CASSPRGLEQYF
CDR3 DNA: TGTGCCAGCAGCCCGAGGGGGCTAGAGCAGTACTTC

J gene: TRBJ2-1
D gene: TRBD2
V gene: TRBV13
clone size: -
CDR3 protein: CASRWGGRGSYNEQFF
CDR3 DNA: TGTGCCAGCAGGTGGGGCGGGAGGGGTTCCTACAATGAGCAGTTCTTC

J gene: TRBJ2-7
D gene: TRBD2
V gene: TRBV15
clone size: -
CDR3 protein: CATSRSQGEGAYEQYF
CDR3 DNA: TGTGCCACCAGCAGATCCCAAGGGGAGGGCGCCTACGAGCAGTACTTC

J gene: TRBJ1-5
D gene: -
V gene: TRBV4-1
clone size: -
CDR3 protein: CASSQTARASNQPQHF
CDR3 DNA: TGCGCCAGCAGCCAGACTGCAAGAGCTAGCAATCAGCCCCAGCATTTT

J gene: TRBJ2-7
D gene: TRBD1
V gene: TRBV4-1
clone size: once
CDR3 protein: CASSQESTGSSYEQYF
CDR3 DNA: TGCGCCAGCAGCCAAGAGTCGACAGGGAGCTCCTACGAGCAGTACTTC

J gene: TRBJ2-1
D gene: -
V gene: TRBV5-1
clone size: -
CDR3 protein: CASSPQTYNEQFF
CDR3 DNA: TGCGCCAGCAGCCCCCAGACCTACAATGAGCAGTTCTTC

J gene: TRBJ1-1
D gene: -
V gene: TRBV19
clone size: -
CDR3 protein: CASSISYGPGGEAFF
CDR3 DNA: TGTGCCAGTAGTATTTCATACGGACCCGGGGGTGAAGCTTTCTTT

J gene: TRBJ2-5
D gene: -
V gene: TRBV5-6
clone size: -
CDR3 protein: CASSLVRELQETQYF
CDR3 DNA: TGTGCCAGCAGCTTGGTGAGGGAACTTCAAGAGACCCAGTACTTC

J gene: TRBJ1-1
D gene: -
V gene: TRBV27
clone size: -
CDR3 protein: CASRLVGNTEAFF
CDR3 DNA: TGTGCCAGCAGACTGGTCGGTAACACTGAAGCTTTCTTT

J gene: TRBJ2-3
D gene: TRBD2
V gene: TRBV7-2
clone size: -
CDR3 protein: CASSPRLAGGPDTQYF
CDR3 DNA: TGTGCCAGCAGCCCCCGACTAGCGGGAGGGCCTGATACGCAGTATTTT

J gene: TRBJ2-1
D gene: -
V gene: TRBV7-9
clone size: -
CDR3 protein: CASSLEGFGEQFF
CDR3 DNA: TGTGCCAGCAGCTTAGAAGGGTTTGGTGAGCAGTTCTTC

J gene: TRBJ1-2
D gene: TRBD1
V gene: TRBV7-2
clone size: once
CDR3 protein: CASSISLDRAYYGYTF
CDR3 DNA: TGTGCCAGCAGCATTTCCTTGGACAGGGCCTACTATGGCTACACCTTC

J gene: TRBJ2-7
D gene: TRBD1
V gene: TRBV7-6
clone size: -
CDR3 protein: CASTPRLGTDISYEQYF
CDR3 DNA: TGTGCCAGCACTCCCCGTCTGGGGACAGACATCTCCTACGAGCAGTACTTC

J gene: TRBJ2-1
D gene: TRBD2
V gene: TRBV2
clone size: -
CDR3 protein: CASSEAHFRSGIDNEQFF
CDR3 DNA: TGTGCCAGCAGTGAAGCGCATTTTCGAAGCGGGATAGACAATGAGCAGTTCTTC

J gene: TRBJ1-3
D gene: -
V gene: TRBV30
clone size: few
CDR3 protein: CSVNTIYF
CDR3 DNA: TGTTCAGTTAACACCATATATTTT

J gene: TRBJ1-5
D gene: -
V gene: TRBV6-5
clone size: -
CDR3 protein: CASSYMRGSNQPQHF
CDR3 DNA: TGTGCCAGCAGTTACATGAGGGGTAGCAATCAGCCCCAGCATTTT

J gene: TRBJ2-5
D gene: -
V gene: TRBV28
clone size: -
CDR3 protein: CASSQGSQETQYF
CDR3 DNA: TGTGCCAGCAGTCAGGGAAGCCAAGAGACCCAGTACTTC

J gene: TRBJ2-1
D gene: -
V gene: TRBV9
clone size: -
CDR3 protein: CASSVVPGVSYNEQFF
CDR3 DNA: TGTGCCAGCAGCGTAGTCCCGGGTGTCTCCTACAATGAGCAGTTCTTC

J gene: TRBJ2-1
D gene: TRBD2
V gene: TRBV19
clone size: few
CDR3 protein: CASSELAGGLLYNEQFF
CDR3 DNA: TGTGCCAGTAGTGAACTAGCGGGCGGACTACTCTACAATGAGCAGTTCTTC

J gene: TRBJ1-2
D gene: TRBD1
V gene: TRBV7-2
clone size: -
CDR3 protein: CASPGQGADYGYTF
CDR3 DNA: TGTGCCAGCCCAGGACAGGGGGCGGACTATGGCTACACCTTC

J gene: TRBJ2-7
D gene: -
V gene: TRBV13
clone size: -
CDR3 protein: CASSESGLEQYF
CDR3 DNA: TGTGCCAGCAGCGAGTCAGGACTCGAGCAGTACTTC

J gene: TRBJ1-1
D gene: -
V gene: TRBV9
clone size: -
CDR3 protein: CASSLSGNTEAFF
CDR3 DNA: TGTGCCAGCAGCCTTTCAGGGAACACTGAAGCTTTCTTT

J gene: TRBJ1-3
D gene: -
V gene: TRBV13
clone size: -
CDR3 protein: CASSLRNRGNTIYF
CDR3 DNA: TGTGCCAGCAGCTTACGGAACCGGGGAAACACCATATATTTT

J gene: TRBJ1-1
D gene: -
V gene: TRBV5-6
clone size: few
CDR3 protein: CASSLVGTEAFF
CDR3 DNA: TGTGCCAGCAGCTTGGTGGGGACTGAAGCTTTCTTT

J gene: TRBJ2-7
D gene: -
V gene: TRBV27
clone size: -
CDR3 protein: CASSTLGEGANEQYF
CDR3 DNA: TGTGCCAGCTCGACATTAGGGGAAGGGGCCAACGAGCAGTACTTC

J gene: TRBJ1-1
D gene: -
V gene: TRBV28
clone size: once
CDR3 protein: CASTMTLPNTEAFF
CDR3 DNA: TGTGCCAGTACAATGACCCTACCTAACACTGAAGCTTTCTTT

J gene: TRBJ2-3
D gene: TRBD2
V gene: TRBV27
clone size: -
CDR3 protein: CASSLLAGGMGTDTQYF
CDR3 DNA: TGTGCCAGCAGTTTGTTAGCGGGAGGTATGGGCACAGATACGCAGTATTTT